There are a few counts of the clone carrying this T cell receptor beta chain. A single record per CDR3 protein comes from TCRdb applying MiXCR to the 5' RACE reads. The sample shows some 190,000 distinct CDR3 sequences, around a sixth of them seen only once. The sample belongs to a study of identical twins. The V segment lost 3 bases and the J segment 0 bases; nucleotides outside the gene matches: 2. CDR1 and CDR2 (germline): SGHRS, YFSETQ. The CDR3 has 16 amino acids. This sample was shared with a second study, whose subject was T cells expressing NK-cell markers. That paper adds: Most of the eight sequenced donors were HCMV-seropositive; one was seronegative. In about six donors, dominant NKG2C+ clonotypes were about 1.0-7.0% of CD8+ T cells. For four donors, these clonotypes were likewise the leading ones in the CD3+CD56-NKG2C+ fraction. Unclear, still, was the HCMV specificity of the expanded NKG2C+ T cell clones.

The chain employs TRBV5-1 and TRBJ2-6; 8 bases are a match to TRBD2. Sequencing used CD8+ T cells sorted from blood. The receptor was derived from a young woman in good health. CDR3 DNA sequence: TGCGCCAGCAGCTCCCTAGCGGGCTCTGGGGCCAACGTCCTGACTTTC. It specifies CASSSLAGSGANVLTF.